This T cell receptor (beta chain) was documented in a study of T-cell reconstitution after alpha-beta-depleted transplantation in children. Findings and limits, study-wide: Where alpha-beta T cells came from about two months after transplant was reportedly several hundred expanded graft clones. T-cell numbers and diversity one year post-transplant derived largely from freshly generated T cells. Diversity of TCRbeta at day 60 was high in some patients, arising from surviving recipient T cells and thymic progenitors.

Only a few counts were recorded for this clonotype. Its antigen is undetermined. Unique molecular identifiers were incorporated into the prepared TCRbeta library. TCRdb fed the PCR reads into MiXCR, producing one record per CDR3 protein. Of about 90,000 distinct CDR3 sequences listed, around 16% are singletons. The CDR3 has 16 residues. The junction had 7 bases not matched to a gene; V was cut back by 0 bases and J by 3 bases. Germline assignment: CDR1 SGDLS and CDR2 YYNGEE. The chain uses TRBV9 and TRBJ2-7; 9 bases are a match to TRBD1. This receptor was obtained from a male patient aged 2 to 9 who had a stem cell transplant for acute lymphoblastic leukemia, so the T cells may come from the graft donor. The sequenced sample was PBMCs, mostly from graft donor cells, obtained 180 days after TCRalphabeta/CD19-depleted stem cell transplant. Here the CDR3 DNA reads TGTGCCAGCAGCGTAGATGGAGGACAGGGGTTCTACGAGCAGTACTTC. It specifies CASSVDGGQGFYEQYF.